One sample yielded the 18 T cell receptor beta chains listed below, sequenced in a study of Graves' ophthalmopathy and Graves' hyperthyroidism. Scientists amplified the TCR beta CDR3 regions from RNA transcripts. A first-round RT-PCR used HTBI primers, followed by a second-round multiplex PCR. MiXCR, run by TCRdb on the multiplex PCR reads, gives a single entry per CDR3 protein. Counted here are around 400,000 distinct CDR3 sequences, around 17% occurring once; the ten biggest clones make up 1.5% to 2%. Sequencing input: peripheral blood. The receptor source for this set is a woman between 18 and 29 years old with Graves' ophthalmopathy.

This clonotype was detected ten times or more. The rearrangement uses TRBV6-2 or TRBV6-3 and TRBJ2-2; D might be TRBD1 (6 bases). Trimming shortened V by 5 bases and J by 5 bases, and 21 bases separated the two germline ends. Germline V CDR1 and CDR2: MNHEY, SVGEGT. The CDR3 is 17 residues long. This CDR3 is CASSPTRLSRGTGELFF. The CDR3 DNA sequence: TGTGCCAGCAGTCCGACAAGACTATCAAGGGGGACCGGGGAGCTGTTTTTT.

In its sample, this clonotype was seen many times. The J gene is TRBJ1-1, the V gene TRBV20-1; D is undetermined. This CDR3 has 13 amino acids. Germline CDR1 is DFQATT and CDR2 is SNEGSKA (reference sequence). V lost 1 base to trimming and J lost 12 bases, with 18 bases between them. The CDR3 DNA reads TGCAGTGCTAGAGCCGGGCAGCTTGTGAACACTTTCTTT. It is translated as CSARAGQLVNTFF.

This clonotype was seen many times. CDR3 bases: TGTGCCACCAGCAGAGTGGGGGGAACTAACACTGAAGCTTTCTTT. It yields the protein CATSRVGGTNTEAFF. The V and J genes are TRBV15 and TRBJ1-1; TRBD1 might be the D (5 bases). Germline CDR1 and CDR2: LNHNV and YYDKDF (reference sequence). The CDR3 runs to 15 residues. V gave up 1 base and J gave up 2 bases, with 11 bases separating them.

This clonotype showed up just a few times. The chain has TRBV28 and TRBJ2-5; D possibly corresponds to TRBD1 (6 bases). V gave up 5 bases and J gave up 2 bases, with 9 bases separating them. Germline V lookup: CDR1 MDHEN, CDR2 SYDVKM. This CDR3 comprises 13 residues. The CDR3: CASSPGHQETQYF. The CDR3 DNA is TGTGCCAGCAGTCCGGGACATCAAGAGACCCAGTACTTC.

The sample holds many counts of this clonotype. This chain links TRBV27 with TRBJ1-6; weak D call: TRBD1 (6 bases). The CDR3 runs to 13 residues. The V gene lost 5 bases and the J gene lost 8 bases, with 10 bases spanning the gap. Germline values: CDR1 MNHEY, CDR2 SMNVEV (reference sequence). The DNA of the CDR3 is TGTGCCAGCAGTACGGGGGGCTATTCACCCCTCCACTTT. It codes for CASSTGGYSPLHF.

This clonotype was seen many times. This chain connects TRBV3-1 to TRBJ1-5; perhaps TRBD1 as D (5 bases). This CDR3 is built from 15 residues. Between the trimmed V and J ends, which lost 3 bases and 4 bases, there was a span of 13 bases. Germline V gene lookup returns CDR1 LGHDT and CDR2 YNNKEL (reference sequence). The CDR3 bases are TGTGCCAGCAGCCATCCCCTCGGGGGAAATCAGCCCCAGCATTTT. It codes for CASSHPLGGNQPQHF.

Many counts were recorded for this clonotype. J is TRBJ2-3 and V is TRBV7-3; D remains ambiguous. CDR1 is SGHTA, CDR2 FQGTGA, per germline. With 0 bases removed from V and 3 bases from J, the gap between germline ends came to 7 bases. The CDR3 runs to 14 residues. This CDR3 reads CASSLTGITDTQYF. The CDR3 nucleotides read TGTGCCAGCAGCTTAACAGGAATAACAGATACGCAGTATTTT. Full variable domain (missing parts from reference TRBV7-3 and TRBJ2-3): GAGVSQTPSNKVTEKGKYVELRCDPISGHTALYWYRQSLGQGPEFLIYFQGTGAADDSGLPNDRFFAVRPEGSVSTLKIQRTERGDSAVYLCASSLTGITDTQYFGPGTRLTVL.

The chain couples TRBV11-3 to TRBJ1-1; D remains ambiguous. The CDR3 runs 15 residues. Germline V gene sequence: CDR1 SGHNT, CDR2 YENEEA. Trimming cost V 2 bases and J 3 bases, with 13 bases left between them. CDR3 sequence reads: CASSLRDWGYTEAFF. The DNA of the CDR3 is TGTGCCAGCAGCTTACGTGATTGGGGATACACTGAAGCTTTCTTT.

This clonotype was counted ten times or more. V gene TRBV3-1 combines with J gene TRBJ1-5, with a possible D match to TRBD1 (6 bases). The CDR3 spans 13 residues. V was shortened by 3 bases and J by 8 bases, with 11 bases between the two germline ends. Per germline, CDR1 LGHDT and CDR2 YNNKEL (reference sequence). CDR3 sequence: CASSHGGAKPQHF. The CDR3 DNA reads as TGTGCCAGCAGCCATGGGGGCGCGAAGCCCCAGCATTTT. Using reference TRBV3-1 and TRBJ1-5 for the parts outside the CDR3, the full variable domain is DTAVSQTPKYLVTQMGNDKSIKCEQNLGHDTMYWYKQDSKKFLKIMFSYNNKELIINETVPNRFSPKSPDKAHLNLHINSLELGDSAVYFCASSHGGAKPQHFGDGTRLSIL.

Ten or more counts support this clonotype. V gene TRBV27 combines with J gene TRBJ1-5, with D unresolved. Germline loops: CDR1 MNHEY, CDR2 SMNVEV (reference sequence). CDR3 size: 14 residues. V was trimmed by 4 bases and J by 0 bases, leaving 7 bases between them. The CDR3: CASSSAYSNQPQHF. CDR3 nucleotide sequence: TGTGCCAGCAGTTCGGCTTATAGCAATCAGCCCCAGCATTTT.

This clonotype was detected ten times or more. The chain employs TRBV28 and TRBJ1-1; D is ambiguous. CDR3 length equals 12 residues. Germline V gene sequence: CDR1 MDHEN, CDR2 SYDVKM. Trimming pared 10 bases from V and 6 bases from J, leaving 15 bases between. In nucleotides, the CDR3 is TGTGCCACCCATCCCCTCGTCGCTGAAGCTTTCTTT. This gives the protein CATHPLVAEAFF.

At least ten counts were recorded for this clonotype. The genes are TRBV9 and TRBJ2-6; D may be TRBD1 or TRBD2 (5 bases each). The CDR3 extends over 18 amino acids. V was cut by 4 bases and J by 2 bases, with 19 bases left in between. Germline-derived CDR1 and CDR2 are SGDLS and YYNGEE. The CDR3 DNA reads as TGTGCCAGCAGCCTCCGAGGGGCCGAACGACCTGGGGCCAACGTCCTGACTTTC. It encodes CASSLRGAERPGANVLTF.

This clonotype was seen ten or more times. The rearrangement joins TRBV6-2 or TRBV6-3 to TRBJ1-1; D possibly corresponds to TRBD1 (5 bases). The CDR3 is made up of 13 amino acids. CDR1 and CDR2 from the germline V gene are MNHEY and SVGEGT. V lost 4 bases to trimming and J lost 1 base, with 7 bases between them. DNA for the CDR3: TGTGCCAGCAGTTGGGGCGGGAACACTGAAGCTTTCTTT. This translates into CASSWGGNTEAFF.

This clonotype was counted at least ten times. The J gene is TRBJ1-5, the V gene TRBV30, with a weak D call TRBD1 (6 bases). The ends were cut back, 3 bases at V and 4 bases at J, with 19 bases in the middle. In germline, CDR1 is GTSNPN, CDR2 SVGIG (reference sequence). CDR3 length equals 16 residues. The CDR3 DNA sequence: TGTGCCTGGAGGGAACAGGGTTTTGGGGGAAATCAGCCCCAGCATTTT. It specifies CAWREQGFGGNQPQHF.

The table lists this clonotype with many counts. The gene calls are TRBV7-8 and TRBJ1-3, with D uncertain. Germline CDR1 and CDR2: SGHVS and FQNEAQ. V was clipped by 2 bases and J by 0 bases, with 11 bases between them. This CDR3 is 16 amino acids long. CDR3 in DNA: TGTGCCAGCAGCTTAAAGGTTCTGAGCTCTGGAAACACCATATATTTT. Translating gives CASSLKVLSSGNTIYF.

This clonotype was detected a few times. The CDR3 region has the DNA TGTGCCAGCAGCTTAGATTCCCCCCACGAGCAGTACTTC. Residues: CASSLDSPHEQYF. This rearrangement joins TRBV11-2 to TRBJ2-7, with D hard to call. The germline V gene has CDR1 SGHAT and CDR2 FQNNGV. V was clipped by 0 bases and J by 5 bases, with 8 bases between them. CDR3 size: 13 residues.

There are many counts of this clonotype. DNA of the CDR3: TGTGCCAGCAGCTTAGAAGGGGGTGAGACCCAGTACTTC. It translates to CASSLEGGETQYF. The chain links TRBV7-2 to TRBJ2-5, with a possible D match to TRBD1 (6 bases). The CDR3 is 13 amino acids. The germline V and J ends were trimmed by 1 base and 5 bases, with 8 bases remaining between them. Germline CDR1 is SGHTA and CDR2 is FQGNSA.

V usage is TRBV7-2 and J usage is TRBJ2-2; D not resolved. Germline CDR1 reads SGHTA; CDR2 reads FQGNSA. This CDR3 spans 14 amino acids. Trimming removed 5 bases at V and 5 bases at J, with 12 bases between. The CDR3 spells CASSAASETGELFF. CDR3 nucleotide sequence: TGTGCCAGCAGCGCCGCCTCAGAGACCGGGGAGCTGTTTTTT.